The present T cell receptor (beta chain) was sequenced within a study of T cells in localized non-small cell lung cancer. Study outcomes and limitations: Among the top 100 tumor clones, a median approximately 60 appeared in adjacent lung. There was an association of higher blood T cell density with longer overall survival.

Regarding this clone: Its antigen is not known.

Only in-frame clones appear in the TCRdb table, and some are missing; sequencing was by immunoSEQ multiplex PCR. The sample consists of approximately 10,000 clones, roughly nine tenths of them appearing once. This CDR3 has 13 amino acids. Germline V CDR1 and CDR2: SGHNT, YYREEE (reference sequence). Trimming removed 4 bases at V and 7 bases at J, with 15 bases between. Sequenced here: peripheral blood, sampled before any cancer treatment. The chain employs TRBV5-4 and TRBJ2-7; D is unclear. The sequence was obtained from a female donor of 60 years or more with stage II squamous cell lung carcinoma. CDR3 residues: CASSPRSQREQYF. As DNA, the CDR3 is TGTGCCAGCAGCCCGCGGTCGCAGAGAGAGCAGTACTTC.